The subject of this entry is one TCR beta chain. Investigators profiled TCR beta VDJ and CDR3 from genomic DNA template. TCRdb redid the calling of the reads with MiXCR, one entry per CDR3 protein. The table lists some 200,000 distinct CDR3 sequences, nearly 50% of them singletons, with 8.5% to 10% in the top ten. The sample belongs to a study of CD8+CD57+ T cells in acquired aplastic anemia. Germline loops: CDR1 KGHDR, CDR2 SFDVKD. The CDR3 is made up of 14 amino acids. Unmatched junction bases numbered 10, after V lost 7 bases and J lost 9 bases. Patients selected for sequencing had displayed CD8+CD57+ cell expansion by flow cytometry.

The sample was sorted CD4+, CD8+, or CD8+CD57+ T cells (not recorded which) from PBMCs. This chain connects TRBV24-1 to TRBJ2-1, with 8 bases identical to TRBD2. This receptor was identified in a human donor with aplastic anemia. The CDR3 spells CATSVSGSSIEQFF. CDR3 bases: TGTGCCACCAGCGTCAGCGGGAGTTCCATTGAGCAGTTCTTC.